These 8 T cell receptor beta chains were sequenced from one sample in a study of T cell responses to AZD1222 COVID-19 vaccine. This table comes from immunoSEQ multiplex PCR, and its TCRdb copy is limited to in-frame clones, with some not included. The table has tens of thousands of clones, approximately 83% seen once. This sample comprised peripheral blood, obtained 28 days after the second AZD1222 dose. These TCRs come from an adult who received the AZD1222 COVID-19 vaccine.

This rearrangement joins TRBV4-2 to TRBJ1-4; no definite D call. CDR3 length: 16 residues. V was trimmed by 0 bases and J by 4 bases, leaving 12 bases between them. CDR1 and CDR2 from the germline V gene are LGHNA and YNFKEQ. CDR3 sequence reads: CASSQDVRRFNEKLFF. CDR3 DNA sequence: TGTGCCAGCAGCCAAGATGTTAGGAGATTTAATGAAAAACTGTTTTTT.

The rearrangement joins TRBV28 to TRBJ1-1, with D maybe TRBD1 (5 bases). Trimming took off 6 bases at V and 7 bases at J, with 21 bases between the two ends. CDR1 is MDHEN and CDR2 is SYDVKM in the germline V gene. The CDR3 runs 15 residues. CDR3 in DNA: TGTGCCAGCAGGAATTTCCGGGACGAAATGGTTGAAGCTTTCTTT. Translated, it gives CASRNFRDEMVEAFF.

V is TRBV27 and J is TRBJ2-7; D is unclear. Trimming took off 0 bases at V and 2 bases at J, with 8 bases between the two ends. CDR3 size: 14 residues. Germline CDR1 MNHEY, CDR2 SMNVEV (reference sequence). Here the CDR3 DNA reads TGTGCCAGCAGTTTATCGTTTCTCGCCTACGAGCAGTACTTC. The encoded protein is CASSLSFLAYEQYF.

J is TRBJ2-1 and V is TRBV7-6, with unresolved D. The germline CDR1 and CDR2 sequences are SGHVS and FNYEAQ. The V and J ends lost 8 bases and 0 bases respectively, with 11 bases between them. The CDR3 extends over 14 amino acids. In DNA form, the CDR3 reads TGTGCCAGCGGGCAGTCAAGCTCCTACAATGAGCAGTTCTTC. This codes for CASGQSSSYNEQFF.

The chain combines TRBV7-9 with TRBJ2-3; 8 positions match TRBD2. The length of the CDR3 is 14 residues. The germline V gene has CDR1 SEHNR and CDR2 FQNEAQ (reference sequence). V trimming: 1 base; J trimming: 7 bases; junction bases outside the gene matches: 4. CDR3 sequence: CASSLGGGSNTQYF. DNA of the CDR3: TGTGCCAGCAGCTTAGGCGGGGGGAGCAATACGCAGTATTTT.

The chain couples TRBV19 to TRBJ2-1; TRBD2 agrees at 11 bases. The CDR3 has 16 amino acids. Per the germline V gene, CDR1 is LNHDA and CDR2 is SQIVND (reference sequence). V shed 8 bases, J shed 8 bases, and the junction held 14 bases outside the gene matches. For the CDR3, the DNA is TGTGCCAGTGATAAAGCGACTAGCGGGGATCGGGATGAGCAGTTCTTC. It specifies CASDKATSGDRDEQFF.

The J gene is TRBJ1-6, the V gene TRBV19; D not resolved. The CDR3 sequence is 14 residues long. CDR1 LNHDA and CDR2 SQIVND come from the germline V gene (reference sequence). Trimming cost V 3 bases and J 4 bases, with 7 bases left between them. CDR3 amino acids: CASSMQHYNSPLHF. CDR3 DNA sequence: TGTGCCAGTAGTATGCAGCATTATAATTCACCCCTCCACTTT.

This clone came up once. J is TRBJ2-5 and V is TRBV11-2; possible D gene TRBD1, 7 bases. Trimming left V 5 bases short and J 9 bases short, with 19 bases between. From germline, CDR1 is SGHAT and CDR2 FQNNGV. The CDR3 is made up of 14 amino acids. This chain's CDR3 is CASSAPGLRGAQYF. Written as DNA, the CDR3 is TGTGCCAGCAGCGCACCGGGGCTCAGGGGGGCCCAGTACTTC.